The rows below give T cell receptor beta chains drawn from one sample of a study of T cell changes during pregnancy in multiple sclerosis. Sequencing was performed with immunoSEQ multiplex PCR; in TCRdb, only in-frame clones are kept and a portion is missing. The repertoire includes around 28,000 clones, around 90% of them detected once, and roughly 0.6% sits in the top ten. Specimen: CD4+ T cells from peripheral blood mononuclear cells, collected in the first trimester of pregnancy. The receptors here all came from a female donor in good health, enrolled as a control in a pregnancy study. Both conserved end residues are part of each CDR3. The D gene is left open where the match is weak. Clone size is shown for a subset of rows, as once, few, many or a class of expanded clone.

NA	TRBV28	TRBJ1-2	NA	CASGAWGYTF	TGTGCCAGCGGTGCGTGGGGCTACACCTTC
once	TRBV9	TRBJ2-3	NA	CASSVAWRDTQYF	TGTGCCAGCAGCGTAGCTTGGAGAGATACGCAGTATTTT
NA	TRBV27	TRBJ2-7	TRBD2	CASSPTTSGWIYEQYF	TGTGCCAGCAGTCCTACGACTAGCGGGTGGATCTACGAGCAGTACTTC
NA	TRBV2	TRBJ2-4	TRBD2	CASGAGGAKNIQYF	TGTGCCAGCGGGGCGGGGGGGGCCAAAAACATTCAGTACTTC
NA	TRBV5-6	TRBJ1-5	TRBD1	CASSLWAGGLGNQPQHF	TGTGCCAGCAGCTTGTGGGCAGGGGGTTTAGGCAATCAGCCCCAGCATTTT
NA	TRBV30	TRBJ1-4	NA	CAWSPGQLGKLFF	TGTGCCTGGAGCCCGGGACAACTAGGGAAACTGTTTTTT
NA	TRBV23-1	TRBJ1-2	TRBD1	CASSHPGTVILLGGYTF	TGCGCCAGCAGTCACCCTGGGACAGTGATACTTCTGGGGGGCTACACCTTC
NA	TRBV7-2	TRBJ1-2	NA	CASSLGGRNYGYTF	TGTGCCAGCAGCTTAGGGGGCCGAAACTATGGCTACACCTTC
NA	TRBV27	TRBJ1-1	NA	CASSFSPRRTEAFF	TGTGCCAGCAGTTTTTCGCCCCGGAGGACTGAAGCTTTCTTT
NA	TRBV2	TRBJ2-1	TRBD2	CASSEGSAGGLEQFF	TGTGCCAGCAGTGAAGGGTCAGCGGGGGGGCTTGAGCAGTTCTTC
few	TRBV25-1	TRBJ2-2	NA	CASSPIKAGAGPELFF	TGTGCCAGCAGCCCGATCAAGGCGGGGGCCGGACCTGAGCTGTTTTTT
NA	TRBV5-6	TRBJ1-5	TRBD1	CASSSWGQGYQPQHF	TGTGCCAGCAGCTCCTGGGGACAGGGATATCAGCCCCAGCATTTT
NA	TRBV7-9	TRBJ2-3	NA	CASSLVGSTDTQYF	TGTGCCAGCAGCTTAGTCGGGAGCACAGATACGCAGTATTTT
NA	TRBV5-1	TRBJ2-7	TRBD2	CASSLVASGMDYEQYF	TGCGCCAGCAGCTTGGTGGCTAGCGGGATGGACTACGAGCAGTACTTC
NA	TRBV4-3	TRBJ2-5	TRBD2	CASSQDTSGSETQYF	TGCGCCAGCAGCCAAGATACTAGCGGGAGCGAGACCCAGTACTTC
NA	TRBV18	TRBJ2-1	NA	CASSPRLDPSNEQFF	TGTGCCAGCTCACCACGACTAGACCCCTCTAATGAGCAGTTCTTC
NA	TRBV2	TRBJ1-4	TRBD1	CASQGQGNEKLFF	TGTGCCAGCCAGGGACAGGGGAATGAAAAACTGTTTTTT
NA	TRBV7-9	TRBJ1-5	NA	CASSLGRGSSNQPQHF	TGTGCCAGCAGCTTAGGACGGGGGAGTAGCAATCAGCCCCAGCATTTT
NA	TRBV27	TRBJ1-2	NA	CASSHGQNYGYTF	TGTGCCAGCAGCCATGGACAGAACTATGGCTACACCTTC
NA	TRBV4-2	TRBJ2-7	TRBD2	CASSQELAGDYEQYF	TGTGCCAGCAGCCAAGAACTAGCGGGAGATTACGAGCAGTACTTC
NA	TRBV6-5	TRBJ1-6	TRBD1	CASRRQGASNSPLHF	TGTGCCAGCAGACGACAGGGGGCAAGTAATTCACCCCTCCACTTT
NA	TRBV30	TRBJ2-7	NA	CAWSDRGVGGNEQYF	TGTGCCTGGAGTGACAGAGGGGTAGGGGGAAACGAGCAGTACTTC
once	TRBV6-6	TRBJ1-5	NA	CASNPGGSNQPQHF	TGTGCCAGCAACCCGGGGGGTAGCAATCAGCCCCAGCATTTT
NA	TRBV4-2	TRBJ1-1	NA	CASSPYRRDTEAFF	TGTGCCAGCAGCCCCTATCGGAGGGACACTGAAGCTTTCTTT
NA	TRBV19	TRBJ2-7	TRBD2	CASKRTSVSYEQYF	TGTGCCAGTAAGCGGACTAGCGTTTCCTACGAGCAGTACTTC
NA	TRBV2	TRBJ2-7	NA	CASSEGRTKNEQYF	TGTGCCAGCAGTGAAGGGCGAACTAAAAACGAGCAGTACTTC
NA	TRBV19	TRBJ2-3	TRBD2	CASRGHKGGLAGVGTQYF	TGTGCCAGTAGGGGCCACAAGGGGGGACTAGCGGGAGTAGGTACGCAGTATTTT
NA	TRBV14	TRBJ2-5	NA	CASSQGAGAETQYF	TGTGCCAGCAGCCAAGGGGCAGGGGCAGAGACCCAGTACTTC
NA	TRBV7-9	TRBJ2-7	TRBD2	CASSWGGSGTLEQYF	TGTGCCAGCAGCTGGGGTGGTAGCGGGACCCTCGAGCAGTACTTC
NA	TRBV2	TRBJ2-3	NA	CASRGGPVGSSTDTQYF	TGTGCCAGCAGGGGGGGACCCGTGGGCTCTAGCACAGATACGCAGTATTTT
NA	TRBV7-2	TRBJ1-5	NA	CASSLVSEGQPQHF	TGTGCCAGCAGCTTAGTATCCGAGGGTCAGCCCCAGCATTTT
NA	TRBV11-2	TRBJ2-3	TRBD2	CASSFLPAGLTTDTQYF	TGTGCCAGCAGCTTCTTACCCGCGGGACTAACTACAGATACGCAGTATTTT
NA	TRBV2	TRBJ2-1	TRBD2	CASKGLGFEQFF	TGTGCCAGCAAGGGACTAGGCTTCGAGCAGTTCTTC
NA	TRBV7-3	TRBJ1-1	NA	CASSLGIGHEAFF	TGTGCCAGCAGTTTGGGGATAGGACACGAAGCTTTCTTT
NA	TRBV6-5	TRBJ1-3	NA	CASRPLGSGNTIYF	TGTGCCAGCAGACCGCTCGGCTCTGGAAACACCATATATTTT
NA	TRBV28	TRBJ1-1	NA	CASMGGLVTEAFF	TGTGCCAGCATGGGGGGGCTGGTCACTGAAGCTTTCTTT
NA	TRBV4-1	TRBJ2-5	NA	CASSQGRWGSQETQYF	TGCGCCAGCAGCCAAGGACGCTGGGGCTCACAAGAGACCCAGTACTTC
NA	TRBV4-1	TRBJ2-7	TRBD2	CASSQMVLAGGAYEQYF	TGCGCCAGCAGCCAAATGGTACTAGCGGGAGGGGCCTACGAGCAGTACTTC
once	TRBV7-9	TRBJ2-3	NA	CASSLGASPTDTQYF	TGTGCCAGCAGCTTAGGGGCTTCCCCTACAGATACGCAGTATTTT
NA	TRBV11-3	TRBJ2-3	TRBD2	CASSLYSGDTQYF	TGTGCCAGCAGCTTATATAGCGGGGATACGCAGTATTTT
NA	TRBV9	TRBJ1-1	TRBD1	CASSVAGGAFF	TGTGCCAGCAGCGTAGCAGGGGGAGCTTTCTTT
NA	TRBV2	TRBJ2-6	NA	CASSKNRVRGANVLTF	TGTGCCAGCAGTAAAAACAGGGTGAGAGGGGCCAACGTCCTGACTTTC
NA	TRBV5-4	TRBJ2-4	TRBD2	CASSYAGLAGGRRQNIQYF	TGTGCCAGCAGCTACGCGGGACTAGCGGGGGGGCGGAGACAAAACATTCAGTACTTC
once	TRBV5-4	TRBJ2-5	TRBD2	CASSSSAGTSGGETQYF	TGTGCCAGCAGCTCCTCTGCCGGGACTAGCGGTGGAGAGACCCAGTACTTC
NA	TRBV19	TRBJ2-5	NA	CASSTGYQETQYF	TGTGCCAGTAGCACAGGGTACCAAGAGACCCAGTACTTC
NA	TRBV6-1	TRBJ1-5	TRBD1	CASSPTGGGNQPQHF	TGTGCCAGCAGTCCGACAGGGGGAGGCAATCAGCCCCAGCATTTT
NA	TRBV5-4	TRBJ1-4	NA	CASSLVPETEKLFF	TGTGCCAGCAGCTTGGTCCCAGAAACTGAAAAACTGTTTTTT
NA	TRBV4-2	TRBJ2-1	TRBD1	CASSQDRQGGRYNEQFF	TGTGCCAGCAGCCAAGACCGACAGGGGGGCCGTTACAATGAGCAGTTCTTC
NA	TRBV7-2	TRBJ2-6	NA	CASSFKLTSGANVLTF	TGTGCCAGCAGCTTCAAACTTACCTCTGGGGCCAACGTCCTGACTTTC
NA	TRBV5-1	TRBJ2-7	NA	CASSLGQAGYEQYF	TGCGCCAGCAGCTTGGGCCAAGCCGGCTACGAGCAGTACTTC
NA	TRBV6-6	TRBJ2-1	TRBD2	CAGWTSGTYNEQFF	TGTGCCGGATGGACTAGCGGGACCTACAATGAGCAGTTCTTC
NA	TRBV15	TRBJ2-7	TRBD2	CATSAPRGGAYEQYF	TGTGCCACCAGCGCCCCTCGGGGGGGAGCCTACGAGCAGTACTTC
NA	TRBV18	TRBJ2-7	TRBD1	CASSGSGTGREQYF	TGTGCCAGCTCAGGCTCCGGGACAGGGCGCGAGCAGTACTTC
NA	TRBV7-3	TRBJ2-3	NA	CASSVGGGVDTQYF	TGTGCCAGCAGCGTAGGGGGCGGGGTAGATACGCAGTATTTT
NA	TRBV5-1	TRBJ2-2	NA	CASSLRRSDTGELFF	TGCGCCAGCAGCTTGCGCAGGTCCGACACCGGGGAGCTGTTTTTT
NA	TRBV6-1	TRBJ2-5	TRBD2	CASSELAGGQETQYF	TGTGCCAGCAGTGAACTAGCGGGGGGCCAAGAGACCCAGTACTTC
once	TRBV5-6	TRBJ2-1	NA	CASSLGVASRDNEQFF	TGTGCCAGCAGCCTGGGCGTGGCTAGTCGGGACAATGAGCAGTTCTTC
NA	TRBV7-8	TRBJ2-3	TRBD2	CARLLCQRDCTDTQYF	TGTGCCAGGTTATTGTGCCAGCGGGATTGCACAGATACGCAGTATTTT